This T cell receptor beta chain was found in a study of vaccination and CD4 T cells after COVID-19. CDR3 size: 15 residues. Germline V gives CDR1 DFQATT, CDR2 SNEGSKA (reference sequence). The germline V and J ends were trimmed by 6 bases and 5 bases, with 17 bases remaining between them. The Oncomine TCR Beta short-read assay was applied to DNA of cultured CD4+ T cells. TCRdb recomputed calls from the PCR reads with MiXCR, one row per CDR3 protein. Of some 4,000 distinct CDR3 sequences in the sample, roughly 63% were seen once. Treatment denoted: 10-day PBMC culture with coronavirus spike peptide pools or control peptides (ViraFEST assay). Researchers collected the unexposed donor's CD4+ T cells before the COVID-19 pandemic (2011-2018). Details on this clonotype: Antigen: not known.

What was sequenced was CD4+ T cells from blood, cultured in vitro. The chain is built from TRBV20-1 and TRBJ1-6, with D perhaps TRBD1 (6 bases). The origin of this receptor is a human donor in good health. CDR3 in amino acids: CSAVLGQLNNSPLHF. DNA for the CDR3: TGCAGTGCCGTCCTTGGACAGTTAAATAATTCACCCCTCCACTTT.